A selection of T cell receptor beta chains follows, all from one sample in a study of T cells and copy number aberrations in small-cell lung cancer. Sequenced by immunoSEQ multiplex PCR; TCRdb stores in-frame clones only, minus some. This table has about 2,000 clones, about 80% appearing once. The material sequenced was tumor tissue. These TCRs come from a man in his 60s with small cell lung cancer. CDR3s include the opening cysteine and the closing phenylalanine or tryptophan. Each record gives: clone size, V gene, D gene, J gene, CDR3 protein, CDR3 DNA. The D gene is left open where the match is weak. Size is omitted from some rows. Given values are once, few, many or a class for expanded clones.

few	TRBV18	.	TRBJ2-3	CASSPSQLSSTDTQYF	TGTGCCAGCTCACCTTCCCAATTATCTAGCACAGATACGCAGTATTTT
few	TRBV4-2	TRBD1	TRBJ1-2	CASSQDLRGQGGYTF	TGTGCCAGCAGCCAAGATCTGAGGGGACAGGGTGGCTACACCTTC
once	TRBV10-3	TRBD2	TRBJ2-1	CAISEGTSGNEQFF	TGTGCCATCAGTGAAGGGACTAGCGGCAATGAGCAGTTCTTC
.	TRBV4-3	.	TRBJ1-6	CASSQDPGGHNSPLHF	TGCGCCAGCAGCCAAGATCCGGGGGGGCATAATTCACCCCTCCACTTT
.	TRBV6-6	.	TRBJ2-2	CASKTPGAGELFF	TGTGCCAGCAAAACACCAGGCGCCGGGGAGCTGTTTTTT
.	TRBV4-2	TRBD2	TRBJ2-5	CASSPGTSGGWETQYF	TGTGCCAGCAGCCCCGGGACTAGCGGGGGCTGGGAGACCCAGTACTTC
.	TRBV4-2	TRBD2	TRBJ2-1	CASSQGQRGADFYNEQFF	TGTGCCAGCAGCCAAGGCCAGCGGGGGGCGGATTTCTACAATGAGCAGTTCTTC
.	TRBV5-1	.	TRBJ2-7	CASSGGVLTGNEQYF	TGCGCTAGCAGCGGGGGCGTTCTGACAGGGAACGAGCAGTACTTC
.	TRBV7-2	.	TRBJ2-7	CASSLLDEQYF	TGTGCCAGCAGCTTACTCGACGAGCAGTACTTC
.	TRBV7-2	.	TRBJ2-3	CASSPRSGSGTDTQYF	TGTGCCAGCAGCCCCCGCAGCGGGTCGGGCACAGATACGCAGTATTTT
.	TRBV30	.	TRBJ2-5	CAWRRSQETQYF	TGTGCCTGGAGACGTTCCCAAGAGACCCAGTACTTC
.	TRBV7-9	.	TRBJ2-7	CASSLGQSSYEQYF	TGTGCCAGCAGCTTAGGGCAGAGCTCCTACGAGCAGTACTTC
.	TRBV7-3	.	TRBJ2-1	CASSPRRTDNEQFF	TGTGCCAGCAGCCCCCGCAGGACTGACAATGAGCAGTTCTTC
.	TRBV7-2	.	TRBJ2-7	CASKDSGGFYEQYF	TGTGCCAGCAAGGACAGTGGGGGATTCTACGAGCAGTACTTC
.	TRBV5-1	.	TRBJ1-1	CASSLDGAMNTEAFF	TGCGCCAGCAGCTTGGATGGGGCCATGAACACTGAAGCTTTCTTT
.	TRBV7-2	TRBD1	TRBJ1-5	CASSLEGTGGYQPQHF	TGTGCCAGCAGCTTAGAAGGGACAGGGGGTTATCAGCCCCAGCATTTT
.	TRBV30	.	TRBJ1-2	CAWSVGQRGYTF	TGTGCCTGGAGTGTCGGGCAAAGGGGCTACACCTTC
few	TRBV10-3	.	TRBJ1-1	CAISGAMNTEAFF	TGTGCCATCAGCGGGGCAATGAACACTGAAGCTTTCTTT
.	TRBV11-1	.	TRBJ1-1	CASSSLSGRNTEAFF	TGTGCCAGCAGCTCACTGTCGGGCAGGAACACTGAAGCTTTCTTT
.	TRBV6-5	TRBD1	TRBJ1-5	CASRTGGASNQPQHF	TGTGCCAGTCGGACAGGGGGCGCGAGCAATCAGCCCCAGCATTTT
few	TRBV9	.	TRBJ2-2	CASSVEPSPTGELFF	TGTGCCAGCAGCGTAGAGCCCAGCCCGACCGGGGAGCTGTTTTTT
once	TRBV19	.	TRBJ2-3	CASSIGDPHPTQYF	TGTGCCAGTAGTATAGGGGATCCCCACCCCACGCAGTATTTT
few	TRBV4-2	.	TRBJ2-7	CASSQMRDVSSYEQYF	TGTGCCAGCAGCCAAATGAGGGACGTCAGCTCCTACGAGCAGTACTTC
.	TRBV7-8	.	TRBJ1-5	CASSVQGMGNQPQHF	TGTGCCAGCAGCGTACAGGGAATGGGCAATCAGCCCCAGCATTTT
.	TRBV19	TRBD2	TRBJ2-7	CANSATSGHYEQYF	TGTGCCAATAGTGCGACTAGCGGACACTACGAGCAGTACTTC
.	TRBV7-9	TRBD2	TRBJ2-5	CATPGEGRETQYF	TGTGCCACCCCTGGGGAGGGGCGAGAGACCCAGTACTTC
.	TRBV30	.	TRBJ2-2	CAWSVVDLGELFF	TGTGCCTGGAGTGTAGTGGATCTCGGGGAGCTGTTTTTT
once	TRBV28	TRBD2	TRBJ2-7	CASSLGLAGAYEQYF	TGTGCCAGCAGTTTAGGACTAGCGGGGGCCTACGAGCAGTACTTC
.	TRBV21-1	.	TRBJ1-2	CASSKRGGTAPSTNYGYTF	TGTGCCAGCAGCAAACGAGGAGGGACAGCTCCTTCGACTAACTATGGCTACACCTTC
.	TRBV12-5	TRBD1	TRBJ2-7	CASGSGQPPYEQYF	TGTGCTAGTGGTTCGGGACAGCCTCCCTACGAGCAGTACTTC
.	TRBV7-2	.	TRBJ2-3	CASSFGGSRGADTQYF	TGTGCCAGCAGCTTTGGAGGCTCTAGAGGGGCAGATACGCAGTATTTT
few	TRBV28	.	TRBJ2-1	CASSRMGGEYNEQFF	TGTGCCAGCAGCCGAATGGGGGGCGAGTACAATGAGCAGTTCTTC
few	TRBV28	TRBD1	TRBJ1-5	CASSFGQGAVQPQHF	TGTGCCAGCAGTTTCGGACAGGGGGCTGTTCAGCCCCAGCATTTT
.	TRBV10-3	.	TRBJ2-1	CAIKGAGRYNEQFF	TGTGCCATCAAGGGGGCGGGGCGATACAATGAGCAGTTCTTC
once	TRBV5-1	.	TRBJ2-2	CASSLAGRNTGELFF	TGCGCCAGCAGCTTGGCAGGGAGAAACACCGGGGAGCTGTTTTTT
.	TRBV29-1	TRBD2	TRBJ2-2	CSTAGTTSTGELFF	TGCAGCACTGCCGGGACTACTTCCACCGGGGAGCTGTTTTTT
once	TRBV6-1	.	TRBJ2-5	CASSPAPGETQYF	TGTGCCAGCAGCCCGGCCCCGGGGGAGACCCAGTACTTC
.	TRBV4-3	.	TRBJ2-5	CASSQAYQETQYF	TGCGCCAGCAGCCAAGCGTACCAAGAGACCCAGTACTTC
.	TRBV4-3	TRBD1	TRBJ2-7	CASSQRQGYEQYF	TGCGCCAGCAGCCAAAGACAGGGATACGAGCAGTACTTC
.	TRBV6-6	.	TRBJ1-5	CASNTVGVPPQHF	TGTGCCAGCAACACGGTAGGGGTTCCGCCCCAGCATTTT
.	TRBV5-3	TRBD1	TRBJ2-4	CASRGPGSYIQYF	TGTGCCAGCAGGGGGCCTGGCAGCTATATTCAGTACTTC
.	TRBV18	.	TRBJ1-1	CASSPNGGQNTEAFF	TGTGCCAGCTCGCCCAATGGGGGCCAGAACACTGAAGCTTTCTTT
few	TRBV5-4	TRBD2	TRBJ2-5	CASSLPSGETQYF	TGTGCCAGCAGCTTGCCTAGCGGGGAGACCCAGTACTTC
.	TRBV9	.	TRBJ2-7	CASSGTYSYEQYF	TGTGCCAGCAGCGGCACCTACTCCTACGAGCAGTACTTC
.	TRBV4-2	.	TRBJ1-1	CASSPISNIEAFF	TGTGCCAGCAGCCCCATCTCGAACATTGAAGCTTTCTTT
.	TRBV10-3	TRBD1	TRBJ2-6	CAIMGTDKSGANVLTF	TGTGCCATCATGGGGACAGACAAATCTGGGGCCAACGTCCTGACTTTC
.	TRBV9	TRBD2	TRBJ2-1	CASSVGLAGGHEQFF	TGTGCCAGCAGCGTCGGTCTAGCGGGGGGGCATGAGCAGTTCTTC
.	TRBV19	TRBD2	TRBJ2-7	CASSLGTSGTYEQYF	TGTGCCAGTAGTTTGGGGACTAGCGGGACCTACGAGCAGTACTTC
few	TRBV7-2	TRBD2	TRBJ2-1	CTSSHGLAGRAYNEQFF	TGTACCAGCAGCCACGGACTAGCGGGTCGAGCCTACAATGAGCAGTTCTTC
.	TRBV28	.	TRBJ1-2	CASSFSYGPQWSYGYTF	TGTGCCAGCAGTTTTAGTTACGGGCCTCAGTGGTCTTATGGCTACACCTTC
.	TRBV5-5	.	TRBJ2-1	CASRASGLTYNEQFF	TGTGCCAGCAGAGCGTCCGGACTTACCTACAATGAGCAGTTCTTC
large	TRBV9	.	TRBJ2-7	CASSVGGTVSYEQYF	TGTGCCAGCAGCGTAGGCGGGACAGTCTCCTACGAGCAGTACTTC
.	TRBV4-3	TRBD1	TRBJ1-6	CASSRTGQGDSSPLHF	TGCGCCAGCAGCCGGACAGGACAGGGGGATAGTTCACCCCTCCACTTT
few	TRBV5-4	TRBD1	TRBJ1-4	CASSANRGLDEKLFF	TGTGCCAGCAGCGCCAACAGGGGATTGGATGAAAAACTGTTTTTT